This T cell receptor (beta chain) was sequenced in a study of T cell changes during pregnancy in multiple sclerosis. This clone appeared a few times. TCRdb's table, derived via immunoSEQ multiplex PCR, lists solely in-frame clones and lacks some. The sample gives over 45,000 clones, 92% of which show up once; about 2.9% is in the top ten. This receptor was identified in a female donor in good health, enrolled as a control in a pregnancy study. The input for sequencing was peripheral blood, taken in the third trimester of pregnancy.

The CDR3 here is CASSPTVSDTQYF. The CDR3 DNA reads as TGTGCCAGCTCACCAACAGTGTCAGATACGCAGTATTTT. The chain joins TRBV18 to TRBJ2-3; D is unclear. This CDR3 has 13 residues. CDR1 is KGHSH, CDR2 LQKENI, per germline. The ends were cut back, 2 bases at V and 4 bases at J, with 7 bases in the middle. The variable domain in full, with the rest retrieved from reference TRBV18 and TRBJ2-3, is NAGVMQNPRHLVRRRGQEARLRCSPMKGHSHVYWYRQLPEEGLKFMVYLQKENIIDESGMPKERFSAEFPKEGPSILRIQQVVRGDSAAYFCASSPTVSDTQYFGPGTRLTVL.